This T cell receptor beta chain comes out of a study of blood T cell repertoires in COVID-19. Clones were read by immunoSEQ multiplex PCR, and TCRdb kept only the in-frame ones, dropping some. The sample lists about 300,000 clones; approximately 88% were seen once. Deletions cut 4 bases from V and 4 bases from J, with 10 bases between. CDR3 length equals 13 residues. The germline V gene has CDR1 SGHDN and CDR2 FVKESK. The gene calls are TRBV14 and TRBJ1-2; D is possibly TRBD1 (6 bases). The sequenced sample was peripheral blood. This TCR derives from a woman aged 25-40 years with COVID-19, enrolled during active disease. DNA of the CDR3: TGTGCCAGCAGCCTGCGACAGGTCTATGGCTACACCTTC. Residues: CASSLRQVYGYTF.